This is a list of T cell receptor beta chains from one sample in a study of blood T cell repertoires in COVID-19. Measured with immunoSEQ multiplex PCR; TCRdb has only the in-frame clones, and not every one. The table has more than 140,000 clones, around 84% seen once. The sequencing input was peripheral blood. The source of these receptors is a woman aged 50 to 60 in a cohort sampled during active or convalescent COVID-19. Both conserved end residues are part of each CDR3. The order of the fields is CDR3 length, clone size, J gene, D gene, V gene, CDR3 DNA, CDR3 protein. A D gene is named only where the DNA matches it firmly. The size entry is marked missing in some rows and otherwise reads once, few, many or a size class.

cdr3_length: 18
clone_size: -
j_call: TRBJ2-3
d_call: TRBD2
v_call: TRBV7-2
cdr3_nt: TGTGCCAGCAGCTCCACGGGACGGGACTACATTCGAACAGATACGCAGTATTTT
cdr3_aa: CASSSTGRDYIRTDTQYF

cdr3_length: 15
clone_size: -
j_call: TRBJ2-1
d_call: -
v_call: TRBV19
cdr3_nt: TGTGCCAGTAGTATGGGAGGTCTTTCCTACAATGAGCAGTTCTTC
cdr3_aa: CASSMGGLSYNEQFF

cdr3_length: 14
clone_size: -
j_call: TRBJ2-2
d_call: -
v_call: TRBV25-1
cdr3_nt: TGTGCCAGCAGTCCTGGACAGTACACCGGGGAGCTGTTTTTT
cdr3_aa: CASSPGQYTGELFF

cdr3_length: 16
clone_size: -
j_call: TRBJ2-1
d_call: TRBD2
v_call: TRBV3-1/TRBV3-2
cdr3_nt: TGTGCCAGCAGCCAGGGGGGGACTGGCTCCTACAATGAGCAGTTCTTC
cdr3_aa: CASSQGGTGSYNEQFF

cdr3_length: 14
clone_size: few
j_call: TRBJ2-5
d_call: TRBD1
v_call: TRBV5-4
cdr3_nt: TGTGCCAGCAGCTGGGGACAGCAACAAGAGACCCAGTACTTC
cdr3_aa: CASSWGQQQETQYF

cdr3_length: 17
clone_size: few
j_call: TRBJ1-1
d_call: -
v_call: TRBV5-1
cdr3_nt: TGCGCCAGCAGCTTTGGAGGGGCGCCGTTCATGAACACTGAAGCTTTCTTT
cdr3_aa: CASSFGGAPFMNTEAFF

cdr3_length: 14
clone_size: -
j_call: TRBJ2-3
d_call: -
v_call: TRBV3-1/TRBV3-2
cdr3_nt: TGTGCCAGCAGCCCGGGACTCAGCACAGATACGCAGTATTTT
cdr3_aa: CASSPGLSTDTQYF

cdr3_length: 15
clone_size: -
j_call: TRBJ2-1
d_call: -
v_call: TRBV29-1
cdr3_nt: TGCAGCGCCCGGGTGGCAGCCCGAGCATTAAATGAGCAGTTCTTC
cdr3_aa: CSARVAARALNEQFF

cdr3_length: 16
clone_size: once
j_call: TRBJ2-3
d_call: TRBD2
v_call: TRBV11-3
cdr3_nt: TGTGCCAGCAGCTTACGTGGAGCGGGGGTGACAGATACGCAGTATTTT
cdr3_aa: CASSLRGAGVTDTQYF

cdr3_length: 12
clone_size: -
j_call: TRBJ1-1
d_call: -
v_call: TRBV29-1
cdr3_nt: TGCAGCGTGGGGGCGGTGAACACTGAAGCTTTCTTT
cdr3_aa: CSVGAVNTEAFF

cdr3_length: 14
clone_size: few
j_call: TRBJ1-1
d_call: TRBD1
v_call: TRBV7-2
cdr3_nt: TGTGCCAGCAGTGTGGACAGGACACAGGGGGAAGCTTTCTTT
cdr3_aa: CASSVDRTQGEAFF

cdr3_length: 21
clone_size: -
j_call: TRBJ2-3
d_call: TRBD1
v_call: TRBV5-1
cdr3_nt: TGCGCCAGCAGCTTGGCCCCATGGACAGGGGGCTTGACCGGGAGCACAGATACGCAGTATTTT
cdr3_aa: CASSLAPWTGGLTGSTDTQYF

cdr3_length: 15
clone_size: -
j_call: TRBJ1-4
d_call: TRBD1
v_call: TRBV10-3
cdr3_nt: TGTGCCATCAGTGAAGGGGGCCAGGGAAATGAAAAACTGTTTTTT
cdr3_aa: CAISEGGQGNEKLFF

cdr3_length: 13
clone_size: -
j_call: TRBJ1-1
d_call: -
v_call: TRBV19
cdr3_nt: TGTGCCAGCCGGGACACTTTGAACACTGAAGCTTTCTTT
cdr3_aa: CASRDTLNTEAFF

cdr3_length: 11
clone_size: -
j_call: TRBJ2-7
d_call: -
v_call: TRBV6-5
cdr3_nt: TGTGCCAGCTGGGGGGCCTACGAGCAGTACTTC
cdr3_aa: CASWGAYEQYF

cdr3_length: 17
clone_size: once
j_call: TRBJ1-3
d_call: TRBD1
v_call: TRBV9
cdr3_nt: TGTGCCAGCAGCGTAGCTAACGGGGACAGCTCTGGAAACACCATATATTTT
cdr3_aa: CASSVANGDSSGNTIYF

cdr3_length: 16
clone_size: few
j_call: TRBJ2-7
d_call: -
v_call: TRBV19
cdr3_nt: TGTGCCAGTAGTACCACCGGGGTAGGGAGCTCCTACGAGCAGTACTTC
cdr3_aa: CASSTTGVGSSYEQYF

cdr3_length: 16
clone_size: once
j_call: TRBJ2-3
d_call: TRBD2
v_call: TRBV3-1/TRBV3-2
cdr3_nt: TGTGCCAGCAGCCAAACTAGCGGGGGGGCCGGAGATACGCAGTATTTT
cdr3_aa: CASSQTSGGAGDTQYF

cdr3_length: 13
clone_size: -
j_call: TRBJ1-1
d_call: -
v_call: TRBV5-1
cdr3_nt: TGCGCCAGCACGGGGGATGGGGGCACTGAAGCTTTCTTT
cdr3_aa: CASTGDGGTEAFF

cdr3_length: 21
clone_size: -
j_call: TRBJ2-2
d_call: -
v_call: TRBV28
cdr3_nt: TGTGCCAGCAGTTTAGGCTTTTCGTTCGCCGGAACAGGGAGTCGGGCCGGGGAGCTGTTTTTT
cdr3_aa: CASSLGFSFAGTGSRAGELFF

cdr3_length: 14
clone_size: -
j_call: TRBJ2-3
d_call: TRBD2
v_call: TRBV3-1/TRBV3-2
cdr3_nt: TGTGCCAGCAGCGGGACTAGCGGGGGGGCCACGCAGTATTTT
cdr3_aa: CASSGTSGGATQYF

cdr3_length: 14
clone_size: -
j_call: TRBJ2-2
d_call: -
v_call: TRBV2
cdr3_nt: TGTGCCAGCACCCTACAGGGAATCACCGGGGAGCTGTTTTTT
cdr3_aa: CASTLQGITGELFF

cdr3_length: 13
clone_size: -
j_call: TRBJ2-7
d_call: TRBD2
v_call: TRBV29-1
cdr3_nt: TGCAGCGTCCGACTAGCGGGACCCTACGAGCAGTACTTC
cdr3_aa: CSVRLAGPYEQYF

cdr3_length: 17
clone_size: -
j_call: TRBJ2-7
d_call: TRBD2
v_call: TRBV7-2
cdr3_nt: TGTGCCAGCAGCTTAGCGGTTCTAGCGGGGGACACCTACGAGCAGTACTTC
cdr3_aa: CASSLAVLAGDTYEQYF

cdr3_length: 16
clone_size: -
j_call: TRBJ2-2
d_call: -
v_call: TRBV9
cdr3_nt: TGTGCCAGCAGCTCCCTGGAGGGCTTGAACACCGGGGAGCTGTTTTTT
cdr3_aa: CASSSLEGLNTGELFF

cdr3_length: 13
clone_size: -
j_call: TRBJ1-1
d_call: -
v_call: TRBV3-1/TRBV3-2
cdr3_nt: TGTGCCAGCAGCGGCCTGTCCAACACTGAAGCTTTCTTT
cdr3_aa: CASSGLSNTEAFF

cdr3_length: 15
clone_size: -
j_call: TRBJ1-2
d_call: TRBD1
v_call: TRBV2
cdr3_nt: TGTGCCAGCGACCCAACCCCAGGGGGCGCGAGTGGCTACACCTTC
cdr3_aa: CASDPTPGGASGYTF

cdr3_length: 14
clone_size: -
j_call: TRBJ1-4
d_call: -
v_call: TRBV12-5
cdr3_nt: TGTGCTAGTGGTCAAATTGCAACTAATGAAAAACTGTTTTTT
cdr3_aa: CASGQIATNEKLFF

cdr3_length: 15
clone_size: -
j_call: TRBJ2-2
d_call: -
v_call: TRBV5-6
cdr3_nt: TGTGCCAGCAGCTTGCAGGGGAATTTGGGCGGGGAGCTGTTTTTT
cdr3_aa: CASSLQGNLGGELFF

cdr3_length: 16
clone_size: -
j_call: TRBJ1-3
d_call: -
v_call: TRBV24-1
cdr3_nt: TGTGCCACCAGTCTCGGCGTGAGGGCCTCTGGAAACACCATATATTTT
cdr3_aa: CATSLGVRASGNTIYF

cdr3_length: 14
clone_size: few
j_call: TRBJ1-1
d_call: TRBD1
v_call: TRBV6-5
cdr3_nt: TGTGCCAGCACCCGTTCAGCGGCAGGGGGAGAAGCTTTCTTT
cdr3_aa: CASTRSAAGGEAFF

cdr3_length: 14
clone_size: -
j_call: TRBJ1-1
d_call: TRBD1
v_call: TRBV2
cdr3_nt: TGTGCCAGCAGTGACCACAGGGGGCCGACTGAAGCTTTCTTT
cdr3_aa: CASSDHRGPTEAFF

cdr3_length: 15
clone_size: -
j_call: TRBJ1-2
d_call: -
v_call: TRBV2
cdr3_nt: TGTGCCAGCACCAAAGAGGTCGGGTCCCACTATGGCTACACCTTC
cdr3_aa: CASTKEVGSHYGYTF

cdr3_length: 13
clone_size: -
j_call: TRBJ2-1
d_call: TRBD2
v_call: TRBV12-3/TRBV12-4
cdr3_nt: TGTGCCAGCAGTCCCCCTATTCGGGGGGATCCGTTCTTC
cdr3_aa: CASSPPIRGDPFF

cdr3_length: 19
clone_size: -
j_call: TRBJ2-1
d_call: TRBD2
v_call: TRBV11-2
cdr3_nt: TGTGCCAGCAGCCGACCGGGACTAGCGGGGGGCCGGGAAGGTAGTGAGCAGTTCTTC
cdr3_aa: CASSRPGLAGGREGSEQFF

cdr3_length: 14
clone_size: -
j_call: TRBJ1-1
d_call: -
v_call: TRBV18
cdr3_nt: TGTGCCAGCTCACCGTTGGAGGGGAGTATGGAAGCTTTCTTT
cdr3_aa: CASSPLEGSMEAFF

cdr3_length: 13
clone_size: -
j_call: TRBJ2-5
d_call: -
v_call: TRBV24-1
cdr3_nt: TGTGCCACCAGTGATCTAATCCAAGAGACCCAGTACTTC
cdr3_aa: CATSDLIQETQYF

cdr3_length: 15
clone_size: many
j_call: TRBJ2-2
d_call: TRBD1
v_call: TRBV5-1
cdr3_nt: TGCGCCAGCAGCGCTTCCGGGACAGCCACCGGGGAGCTGTTTTTT
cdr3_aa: CASSASGTATGELFF

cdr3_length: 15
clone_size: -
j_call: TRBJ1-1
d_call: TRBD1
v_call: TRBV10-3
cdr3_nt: TGTGCCGCGCAGGGGGACAGGGGGATGAACACTGAAGCTTTCTTT
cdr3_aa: CAAQGDRGMNTEAFF

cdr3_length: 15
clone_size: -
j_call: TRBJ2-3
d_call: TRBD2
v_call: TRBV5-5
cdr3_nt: TGTGCCAGCAGCCCCTTAGCGGGGGAGGGATATACGCAGTATTTT
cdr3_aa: CASSPLAGEGYTQYF

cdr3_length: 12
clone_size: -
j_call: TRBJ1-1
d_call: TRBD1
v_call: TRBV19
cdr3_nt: TGTGCCAGTAGGACAGGGTACACTGAAGCTTTCTTT
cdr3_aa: CASRTGYTEAFF

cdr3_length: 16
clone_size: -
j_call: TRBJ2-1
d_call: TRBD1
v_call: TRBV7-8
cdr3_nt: TGTGCCAGCAGCTTCAAGGGGACAGGGACTTACAATGAGCAGTTCTTC
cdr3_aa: CASSFKGTGTYNEQFF

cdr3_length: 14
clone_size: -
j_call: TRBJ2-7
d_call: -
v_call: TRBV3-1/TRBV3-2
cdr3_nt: TGTGCCAGCAGCCAACCCGGAGCAGAGTACGAGCAGTACTTC
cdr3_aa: CASSQPGAEYEQYF

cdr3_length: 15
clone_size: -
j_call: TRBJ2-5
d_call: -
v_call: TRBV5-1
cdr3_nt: TGCGCCAGCAACAGGGGGGGGACAGTACAAGAGACCCAGTACTTC
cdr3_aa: CASNRGGTVQETQYF

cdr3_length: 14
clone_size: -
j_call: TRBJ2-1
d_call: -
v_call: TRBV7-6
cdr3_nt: TGTGCCAGCAGCTTAGACAGAACGGACAATGAGCAGTTCTTC
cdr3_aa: CASSLDRTDNEQFF

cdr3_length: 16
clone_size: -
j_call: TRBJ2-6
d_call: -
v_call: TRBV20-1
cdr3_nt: TGCAGTGCTAGTGAGGACAGCCCGGCCGGGGCCAACGTCCTGACTTTC
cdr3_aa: CSASEDSPAGANVLTF

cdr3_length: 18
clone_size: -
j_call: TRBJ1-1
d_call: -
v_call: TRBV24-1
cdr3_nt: TGTGCCACCAGTGATTTGCTCGGGGGGGAAGGCCCGAACACTGAAGCTTTCTTT
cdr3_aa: CATSDLLGGEGPNTEAFF

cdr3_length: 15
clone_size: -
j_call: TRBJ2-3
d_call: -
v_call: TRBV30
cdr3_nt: TGTGCCTGGAGGGACAAACACCTTGTCACAGATACGCAGTATTTT
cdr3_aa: CAWRDKHLVTDTQYF